The clone carrying this TCR beta chain occurred a few times. Antigen: not known. The data were taken from a study of CD8+ T cells in alopecia areata. Findings of the study overall: Tofacitinib yielded significantly lower scalp clonality and fewer expanded CD8+ clones among the top 100.

The CDR3 is made up of 15 amino acids. Per the germline V gene, CDR1 is GTSNPN and CDR2 is SVGIG (reference sequence). Trimming removed 1 base at V and 3 bases at J, with 13 bases between. The treatment: oral pan-JAK inhibitor, 5-10 mg twice daily. It was cDNA, reverse transcribed from extracted RNA, that served as the sequencing template. Measured with immunoSEQ multiplex PCR; TCRdb has only the in-frame clones, and not every one. The sample carries around 70,000 clones, 29% recorded once. The rearrangement uses TRBV30 and TRBJ2-1; maybe TRBD2 (6 bases). This sequence originates from a human donor with alopecia areata. The source was CD8+ T cells sorted from blood, collected at week 4, from a patient treated with tofacitinib. Written as DNA, the CDR3 is TGTGCCTGGAGTGCCTCGGGGGTGAGCTACAATGAGCAGTTCTTC. Its translation is CAWSASGVSYNEQFF. The full variable domain, rest sourced from reference TRBV30 and TRBJ2-1, is SQTIHQWPATLVQPVGSPLSLECTVEGTSNPNLYWYRQAAGRGLQLLFYSVGIGQISSEVPQNLSASRPQDRQFILSSKKLLLSDSGFYLCAWSASGVSYNEQFFGPGTRLTVL.